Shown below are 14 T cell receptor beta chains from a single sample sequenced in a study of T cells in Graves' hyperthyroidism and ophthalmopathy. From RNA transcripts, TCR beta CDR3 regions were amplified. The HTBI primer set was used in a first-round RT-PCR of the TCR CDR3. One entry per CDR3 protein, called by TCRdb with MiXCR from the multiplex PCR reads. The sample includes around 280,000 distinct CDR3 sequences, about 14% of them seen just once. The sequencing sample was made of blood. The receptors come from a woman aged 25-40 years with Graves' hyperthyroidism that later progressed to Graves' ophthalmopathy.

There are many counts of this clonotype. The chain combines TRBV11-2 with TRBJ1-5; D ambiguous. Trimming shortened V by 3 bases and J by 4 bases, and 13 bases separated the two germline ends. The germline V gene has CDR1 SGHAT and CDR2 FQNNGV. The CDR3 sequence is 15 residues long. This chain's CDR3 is CASSLVAGSNQPQHF. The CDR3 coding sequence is TGTGCCAGCAGCTTGGTGGCTGGGTCGAATCAGCCCCAGCATTTT.

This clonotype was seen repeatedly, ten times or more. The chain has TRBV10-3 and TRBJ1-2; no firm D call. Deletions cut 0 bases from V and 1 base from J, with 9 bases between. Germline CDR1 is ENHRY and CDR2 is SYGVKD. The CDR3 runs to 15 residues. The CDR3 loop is CAISESKVVNYGYTF. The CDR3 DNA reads TGTGCCATCAGTGAGTCGAAGGTCGTTAACTATGGCTACACCTTC.

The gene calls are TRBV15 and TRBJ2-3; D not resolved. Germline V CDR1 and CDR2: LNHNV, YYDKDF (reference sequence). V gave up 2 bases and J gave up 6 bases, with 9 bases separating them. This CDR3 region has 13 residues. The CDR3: CATSRWIGDTQYF. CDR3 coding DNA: TGTGCCACCAGCAGATGGATAGGGGATACGCAGTATTTT.

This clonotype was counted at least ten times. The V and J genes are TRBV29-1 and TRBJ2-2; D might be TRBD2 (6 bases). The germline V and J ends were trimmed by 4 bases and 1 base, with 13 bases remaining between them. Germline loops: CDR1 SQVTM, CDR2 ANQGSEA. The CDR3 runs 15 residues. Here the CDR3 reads CSVGGGIENTGELFF. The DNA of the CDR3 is TGCAGCGTTGGAGGCGGGATAGAGAACACCGGGGAGCTGTTTTTT.

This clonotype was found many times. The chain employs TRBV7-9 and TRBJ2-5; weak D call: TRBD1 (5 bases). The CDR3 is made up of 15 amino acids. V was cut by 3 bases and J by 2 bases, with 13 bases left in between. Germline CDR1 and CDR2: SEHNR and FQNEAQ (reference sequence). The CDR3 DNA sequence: TGTGCCAGCAGCTTGACTGGGGCGCTTCAAGAGACCCAGTACTTC. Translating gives CASSLTGALQETQYF.

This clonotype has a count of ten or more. The CDR3: CASSFETGGFAFF. The CDR3 nucleotides are TGTGCCAGCAGCTTTGAGACAGGGGGCTTTGCTTTCTTT. The chain employs TRBV7-8 and TRBJ1-1, with 10 bases matching TRBD1. There are 13 residues in the CDR3. V was pared by 3 bases and J by 11 bases, with 6 bases of the junction left unmatched. CDR1 is SGHVS, CDR2 FQNEAQ, per germline.

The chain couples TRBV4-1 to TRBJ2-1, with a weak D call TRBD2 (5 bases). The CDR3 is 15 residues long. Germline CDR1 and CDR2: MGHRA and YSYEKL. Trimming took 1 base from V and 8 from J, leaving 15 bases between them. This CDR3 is CASSQASPSIDEQFF. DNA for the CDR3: TGCGCCAGCAGCCAAGCAAGTCCTAGCATCGATGAGCAGTTCTTC.

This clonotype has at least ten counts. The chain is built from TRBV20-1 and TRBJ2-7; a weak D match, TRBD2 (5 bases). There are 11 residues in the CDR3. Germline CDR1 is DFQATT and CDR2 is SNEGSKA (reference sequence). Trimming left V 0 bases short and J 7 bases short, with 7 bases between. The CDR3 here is CSARETGEQYF. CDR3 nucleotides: TGCAGTGCTAGAGAAACGGGAGAGCAGTACTTC.

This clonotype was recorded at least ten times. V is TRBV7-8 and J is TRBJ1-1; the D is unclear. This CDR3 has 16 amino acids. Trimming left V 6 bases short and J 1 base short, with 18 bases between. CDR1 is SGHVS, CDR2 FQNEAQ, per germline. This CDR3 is CASRRAGGQRNTEAFF. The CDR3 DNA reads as TGTGCCAGCAGGCGCGCGGGTGGGCAGAGGAACACTGAAGCTTTCTTT.

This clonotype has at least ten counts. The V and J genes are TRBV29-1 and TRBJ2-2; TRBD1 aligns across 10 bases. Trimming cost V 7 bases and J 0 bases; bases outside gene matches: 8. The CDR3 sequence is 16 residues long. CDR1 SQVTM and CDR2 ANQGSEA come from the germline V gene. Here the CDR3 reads CSARTGGNTNTGELFF. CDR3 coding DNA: TGCAGCGCCAGGACAGGGGGGAATACGAACACCGGGGAGCTGTTTTTT.

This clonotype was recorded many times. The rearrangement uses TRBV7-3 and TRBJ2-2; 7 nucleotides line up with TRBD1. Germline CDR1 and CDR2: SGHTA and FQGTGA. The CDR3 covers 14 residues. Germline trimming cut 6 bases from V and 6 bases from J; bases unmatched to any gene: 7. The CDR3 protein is CASSSQGNAGELFF. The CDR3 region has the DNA TGTGCCAGCAGTTCACAGGGGAATGCCGGGGAGCTGTTTTTT.

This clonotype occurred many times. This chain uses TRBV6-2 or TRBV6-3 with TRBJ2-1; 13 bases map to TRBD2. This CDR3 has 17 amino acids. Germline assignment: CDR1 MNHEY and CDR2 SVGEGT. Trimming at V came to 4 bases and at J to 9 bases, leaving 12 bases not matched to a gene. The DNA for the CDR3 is TGTGCCAGCAGTTCACTAGCGGGAGGGCCAAGAGGTAGTGAGCAGTTCTTC. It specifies CASSSLAGGPRGSEQFF.

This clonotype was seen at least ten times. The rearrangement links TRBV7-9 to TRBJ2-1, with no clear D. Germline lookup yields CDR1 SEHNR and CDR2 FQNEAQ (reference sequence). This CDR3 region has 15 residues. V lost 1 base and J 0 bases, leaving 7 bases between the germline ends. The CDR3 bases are TGTGCCAGCAGCTTAGTTACTCACTCCTACAATGAGCAGTTCTTC. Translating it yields CASSLVTHSYNEQFF.

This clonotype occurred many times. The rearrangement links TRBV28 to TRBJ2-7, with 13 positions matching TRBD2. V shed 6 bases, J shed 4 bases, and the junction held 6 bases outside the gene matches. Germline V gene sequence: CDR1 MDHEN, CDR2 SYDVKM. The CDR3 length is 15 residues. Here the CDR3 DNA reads TGTGCCAGCAGCCGGACTAGCGGGAGTATATACGAGCAGTACTTC. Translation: CASSRTSGSIYEQYF.